The clone carrying this TCR beta chain was recorded once. TCRdb's copy holds only in-frame clones and misses some; the assay was immunoSEQ multiplex PCR. The table records about 83,000 clones, 92% of them present only once. These data come from a study of technical replicates of blood from several donors. Sequenced: T cells isolated from PBMCs. The receptor's source is a human donor in good health.

CDR3 in amino acids: CASSAGIWTGSAYEQYF. The CDR3 nucleotides read TGTGCCAGCAGCGCGGGTATTTGGACAGGGTCTGCCTACGAGCAGTACTTC. The chain has TRBV7-8 and TRBJ2-7; 8 bases are a match to TRBD1. The CDR3 has 17 residues. CDR1 and CDR2 from the germline V gene are SGHVS and FQNEAQ. V lost 5 bases to trimming and J lost 2 bases; unmatched junction nucleotides: 14.